The clone carrying this TCR beta chain was counted a few times. Antigen: not known. Unmatched junction bases numbered 8, after V lost 4 bases and J lost 0 bases. The CDR3 totals 17 residues. Looked up from germline, CDR1 is MGHDK and CDR2 is SYGVNS. The data belong to a study of T cells after yellow fever vaccination. Notes on the study in general: Post-booster reappearance was seen for most primary-vaccination clones (96% CD4, 75% to 90% CD8). CD4 and CD8 compartments shared a small share of clonotypes, likely from convergent recombination. Weaker in magnitude, the secondary response showed a faster peak on day 5 versus 15.

In making TCR cDNA, 5'RACE template switching added a universal primer site and UMIs to it. In TCRdb, the 5' RACE reads were re-called with MiXCR into one record per CDR3 protein. In the table there are 150,000 to 200,000 distinct CDR3 sequences, 6.2% of which are singletons. The specimen was CD4+ T cells sorted from PBMCs, collected on the day of the first yellow fever vaccination. The sequence was obtained from a man aged 18 to 30 who received the YFV17D yellow fever vaccine. This sequence joins TRBV25-1 and TRBJ2-3; 9 bases are a match to TRBD1. The CDR3 nucleotides are TGTGCCAGCAGTGTTCAATGGGACAGGGAAAGCACAGATACGCAGTATTTT. Amino acids: CASSVQWDRESTDTQYF.